The clone carrying this T cell receptor (beta chain) was counted between two and nine times. The target antigen is unknown. Amplification of the TCR beta CDR3 regions used RNA transcripts (as template). After a first-round RT-PCR with HTBI primers, a second-round multiplex PCR was run. In TCRdb, the multiplex PCR reads were re-called with MiXCR into one record per CDR3 protein. The top ten clones hold less than 60% of a sample with some 250,000 distinct CDR3 sequences, about 46% of them seen once. These data are taken from a study of Graves' ophthalmopathy and Graves' hyperthyroidism. About the study: Peripheral blood was gathered at first diagnosis, ahead of any treatment whatsoever. Study-wide points: Clonotypes were expanded in thyroid at above 0.001 frequency, and most also appeared in blood.

Each donor who had ophthalmopathy showed moderate-to-severe activity, a CAS of ≥3, a NOSPECS of ≥4, and a duration under 3 months. A volume of 10 ml of fresh peripheral blood supplied the PBMCs. Germline V gene sequence: CDR1 SQVTM, CDR2 ANQGSEA. V gave up 5 bases and J gave up 6 bases; unmatched junction bases: 6. There are 13 residues in the CDR3. The TCR comes from an adult man with Graves' ophthalmopathy. Sequencing was carried out using peripheral blood. This rearrangement joins TRBV29-1 to TRBJ2-7; 11 bases line up with TRBD1. CDR3 in amino acids: CSVTGTGGLEQYF. The CDR3 DNA sequence: TGCAGCGTTACCGGGACAGGGGGGCTCGAGCAGTACTTC.